These 20 T cell receptor beta chains originate from one sample sequenced in a study of T-cell reconstitution after alpha-beta-depleted transplantation in children. During its preparation, the TCRbeta library received unique molecular identifiers. A single record per CDR3 protein comes from TCRdb applying MiXCR to the PCR reads. The data contain 490,000 or so distinct CDR3 sequences, over 9.5% of them singletons. The source material was PBMCs, sampled before TCRalphabeta/CD19-depleted stem cell transplant. The receptor source for this set is a child between 2 and 9 years old with inherited bone marrow failure, due to receive a stem cell transplant.

Only a few counts were recorded for this clonotype. The chain recombines TRBV27 with TRBJ2-2, with D tentatively TRBD2 (6 bases). The germline gives CDR1 MNHEY, CDR2 SMNVEV (reference sequence). This CDR3 region has 17 residues. Trimming stripped 5 bases from V and 2 bases from J, with 18 bases between. The CDR3 sequence is CASSPSRGRENTGELFF. The DNA of the CDR3 is TGTGCCAGCAGTCCCTCTCGTGGGCGGGAAAACACCGGGGAGCTGTTTTTT.

The V call is TRBV7-6, the J call TRBJ2-5; 9 bases agree with TRBD2. Germline V gives CDR1 SGHVS, CDR2 FNYEAQ. The trim removed 8 bases at V and 4 bases at J, leaving 8 bases unmatched. The CDR3 length is 14 residues. CDR3 loop: CASSYSGSSETQYF. The CDR3 DNA sequence: TGTGCCAGCTCTTATAGCGGGAGTTCAGAGACCCAGTACTTC.

In this sample, this clonotype turned up many times. V and J are TRBV27 and TRBJ1-5; unclear D gene. CDR3 length: 14 residues. V shed 3 bases and J shed 1 base, with 7 bases lying between them. Germline CDR1 MNHEY, CDR2 SMNVEV (reference sequence). The CDR3 DNA reads TGTGCCAGCAGTTTCGGTCGGAGCAATCAGCCCCAGCATTTT. Translation gives CASSFGRSNQPQHF.

This clonotype was seen at least ten times. V usage is TRBV11-2 and J usage is TRBJ2-7; TRBD2 agrees at 8 bases. Germline V gene data show CDR1 as SGHAT and CDR2 as FQNNGV. CDR3 length: 17 residues. V lost 1 base, J lost 2 bases, and 10 bases stayed unmatched. CDR3 nucleotides: TGTGCCAGCAGCTTAGTCCGGGGGGGGGTCGGAACCTACGAGCAGTACTTC. This gives the protein CASSLVRGGVGTYEQYF.

This clonotype was found many times. V gene TRBV4-3 combines with J gene TRBJ1-2; weak D call: TRBD1 (6 bases). The V gene's germline CDR1 is LGHNA and CDR2 YSLEER. V was clipped by 1 base and J by 5 bases, with 11 bases between them. The CDR3 spans 14 residues. CDR3 amino acids: CASSQGTANYGYTF. The CDR3 bases are TGCGCCAGCAGCCAAGGGACAGCGAATTATGGCTACACCTTC.

The chain links TRBV4-3 to TRBJ2-3; no reliable D call. V lost 1 base to trimming and J lost 6 bases, with 11 bases between them. This CDR3 comprises 14 residues. Germline V lookup: CDR1 LGHNA, CDR2 YSLEER. The CDR3: CASSQVAFLDTQYF. Written as DNA, the CDR3 is TGCGCCAGCAGCCAAGTGGCGTTCTTGGATACGCAGTATTTT.

This clonotype occurred many times. The chain has TRBV28 and TRBJ1-6; maybe TRBD1 (6 bases). V was clipped by 3 bases and J by 10 bases, with 10 bases between them. CDR3 length: 13 amino acids. The germline gives CDR1 MDHEN, CDR2 SYDVKM. CDR3: CASSLRGASPLHF. The CDR3 coding sequence is TGTGCCAGCAGTTTGAGGGGGGCCTCACCCCTCCACTTT.

This clonotype was counted between two and nine times. This sequence joins TRBV3-1 and TRBJ1-1; D remains ambiguous. The CDR3 loop spans 14 amino acids. The germline gives CDR1 LGHDT, CDR2 YNNKEL (reference sequence). The V end lost 1 base, the J end lost 3 bases, and 9 bases lay between the germline ends. CDR3 DNA: TGTGCCAGCAGCCAAGGTGGCTCGGACACTGAAGCTTTCTTT. This gives the protein CASSQGGSDTEAFF.

The chain has TRBV11-1 and TRBJ2-7; 7 nucleotides align to TRBD1. The CDR3 extends over 18 amino acids. J lost 2 bases, V lost 2 bases, and 15 bases had no gene match. CDR1 and CDR2 (germline): SGHAT, FQDESV (reference sequence). CDR3 protein: CASSLRYSKGASPYEQYF. CDR3 in DNA: TGTGCCAGCAGCTTAAGATATAGTAAGGGGGCGTCCCCCTACGAGCAGTACTTC.

This clonotype was found many times. The gene calls are TRBV6-2 or TRBV6-3 and TRBJ2-1; 7 positions match TRBD2. Germline CDR1 and CDR2: MNHEY and SVGEGT. V lost 0 bases to trimming and J lost 4 bases; unmatched junction nucleotides: 12. This CDR3 spans 18 amino acids. CDR3 region: CASSYSQLSGGGYNEQFF. In DNA form, the CDR3 reads TGTGCCAGCAGTTACTCGCAACTTTCGGGCGGGGGATACAATGAGCAGTTCTTC.

This clonotype was seen at least ten times. This chain links TRBV7-2 with TRBJ2-1; the D call may be TRBD1 or TRBD2 (7 bases each). The CDR3 has 16 residues. The germline gives CDR1 SGHTA, CDR2 FQGNSA. Trimming took off 2 bases at V and 5 bases at J, with 16 bases between the two ends. CDR3 sequence (DNA): TGTGCCAGCAGCTTATATGGGCAGGGGGGGCACAATGAGCAGTTCTTC. Translating gives CASSLYGQGGHNEQFF.

The sample holds a few counts of this clonotype. J is TRBJ2-5 and V is TRBV7-2; no clear D. V dropped 0 bases and J dropped 2 bases, with 10 bases sitting between them. Germline lookup yields CDR1 SGHTA and CDR2 FQGNSA. The CDR3 length is 15 residues. CDR3 coding DNA: TGTGCCAGCAGCTTAGCTTGGCCGATACAAGAGACCCAGTACTTC. Its translation: CASSLAWPIQETQYF.

The gene calls are TRBV12-5 and TRBJ2-5; D unresolved. The CDR3 totals 12 residues. The ends were cut back, 5 bases at V and 5 bases at J, with 9 bases in the middle. Germline V gene lookup returns CDR1 LGHNT and CDR2 FRNRAP. CDR3 sequence reads: CASGPVRETQYF. CDR3 nucleotides: TGTGCTAGTGGTCCAGTTAGGGAGACCCAGTACTTC.

This clonotype was detected only a few times. This chain uses TRBV20-1 with TRBJ2-1; tentatively, D is TRBD2 (6 bases). Germline V gene sequence: CDR1 DFQATT, CDR2 SNEGSKA (reference sequence). Between the trimmed V and J ends, which lost 0 bases and 2 bases, there was a span of 14 bases. The CDR3 loop spans 16 amino acids. In DNA, the CDR3 is TGCAGTGCTAGAGATCCGGAGGGTCCGGCCTACAATGAGCAGTTCTTC. Translated: CSARDPEGPAYNEQFF.

This clonotype has a count of ten or more. The chain joins TRBV7-9 to TRBJ2-1, with 13 positions matching TRBD2. The CDR3 is made up of 16 amino acids. From germline, CDR1 is SEHNR and CDR2 FQNEAQ (reference sequence). Losses at the gene ends were 5 bases for V and 3 bases for J; bases not matched to a gene: 4. CDR3 in amino acids: CASSPGLAGYYNEQFF. CDR3 nucleotides: TGTGCCAGCAGCCCGGGACTAGCGGGATACTACAATGAGCAGTTCTTC.

This clonotype has a count of ten or more. This chain uses TRBV29-1 with TRBJ1-2; no clear D gene. The CDR3 sequence is 12 residues long. Between the trimmed V and J ends, which lost 6 bases and 0 bases, there was a span of 8 bases. Germline V gene lookup returns CDR1 SQVTM and CDR2 ANQGSEA. The CDR3 DNA is TGCAGCGTCGGAGCCACTAACTATGGCTACACCTTC. Translation gives CSVGATNYGYTF. The full variable domain, its missing parts supplied by reference TRBV29-1 and TRBJ1-2, is SAVISQKPSRDICQRGTSLTIQCQVDSQVTMMFWYRQQPGQSLTLIATANQGSEATYESGFVIDKFPISRPNLTFSTLTVSNMSPEDSSIYLCSVGATNYGYTFGSGTRLTVV.

Many counts were recorded for this clonotype. The gene calls are TRBV28 and TRBJ1-2, with TRBD1 matching over 7 bases. Per the germline V gene, CDR1 is MDHEN and CDR2 is SYDVKM. This CDR3 comprises 15 residues. Trimming took 5 bases from V and 4 from J; bases not matched to a gene: 10. The CDR3 loop reads CASSPRQGVLYGYTF. In nucleotides, the CDR3 is TGTGCCAGCAGTCCGCGACAGGGCGTTCTCTATGGCTACACCTTC.

In regard to this clonotype: At one of its ends the junction is not consistent with the germline gene, which may arise from a read error. CDR3 sequence (DNA): TGTGCCAGCAGTTACTCTTTAGAGCGACCGTATAGGTTC. Translating gives CASSYSLERPYRF. The chain uses TRBV6-6 and TRBJ2-7, with D unresolved. The CDR3 length is 13 residues. Germline V gene sequence: CDR1 MNHNY, CDR2 SVGAGI (reference sequence).

This clonotype was recorded many times. The chain links TRBV20-1 to TRBJ2-7; 13 bases are a match to TRBD2. CDR1 is DFQATT, CDR2 SNEGSKA, per germline (reference sequence). CDR3 size: 17 residues. Trimming cost V 1 base and J 6 bases; bases outside gene matches: 12. Here the CDR3 DNA reads TGCAGTGCTAGAGGAACCGGGACTAGCGGGGCAGAGGGCGAGCAGTACTTC. Protein sequence: CSARGTGTSGAEGEQYF.

The gene calls are TRBV20-1 and TRBJ2-7, with TRBD2 identical over 9 bases. V was clipped by 7 bases and J by 4 bases; unmatched bases: 2. The CDR3 sequence is 11 residues long. From germline, CDR1 is DFQATT and CDR2 SNEGSKA (reference sequence). CDR3: CSGAGGYEQYF. The CDR3 DNA follows: TGCAGTGGGGCGGGGGGGTACGAGCAGTACTTC.